Listed below are T cell receptor beta chains from one sample, sequenced in a study of CD4+ T cells in melanoma. This table comes from immunoSEQ multiplex PCR, and its TCRdb copy is limited to in-frame clones, with some not included. The table lists over 8,000 clones, 55% to 75% of them singletons. Specimen: cells from a culture (not recorded whether cultured in vitro). The receptors originated from a human donor with melanoma. Both conserved end residues are part of each CDR3. The D gene is left open where the match is weak. Clone size is given for some rows only: seen once, a few or many times, or a class if the clone is expanded.

CDR3nt: TGTGCCTGGCGTTATCAGGGAGGTGACACCTTC
CDR3aa: CAWRYQGGDTF
d_gene: .
abundance: .
v_gene: TRBV30
j_gene: TRBJ1-2

CDR3nt: TGTGCCAGCAGTGAAGATTCAGGGGGCGCGAAGCCCCAGCATTTT
CDR3aa: CASSEDSGGAKPQHF
d_gene: TRBD1
abundance: few
v_gene: TRBV2
j_gene: TRBJ1-5

CDR3nt: TGTGCCAGCAGCTGGACAGACAACGCTGAAGCTTTCTTT
CDR3aa: CASSWTDNAEAFF
d_gene: .
abundance: .
v_gene: TRBV7-8
j_gene: TRBJ1-1

CDR3nt: TGTGCCAGCAGCCCCGGATGGGGTGAAGCTTTCTTT
CDR3aa: CASSPGWGEAFF
d_gene: .
abundance: .
v_gene: TRBV13
j_gene: TRBJ1-1

CDR3nt: TGTGCCAGTGGAGCAGGGGCTCAGCAGCCCCAGCATTTT
CDR3aa: CASGAGAQQPQHF
d_gene: .
abundance: .
v_gene: TRBV19
j_gene: TRBJ1-5

CDR3nt: TGTGCCAGCAGCCCCAGGGCACAGGGGCATCCCGGCTCTGGAAACACCATATATTTT
CDR3aa: CASSPRAQGHPGSGNTIYF
d_gene: TRBD1
abundance: .
v_gene: TRBV7-2
j_gene: TRBJ1-3

CDR3nt: TGCGCCAGCAGCGGGGGACTTTTGAACACCGGGGAGCTGTTTTTT
CDR3aa: CASSGGLLNTGELFF
d_gene: .
abundance: .
v_gene: TRBV4-1
j_gene: TRBJ2-2

CDR3nt: TGTGCCAGCAGCGTAGGTGGACCCGCGGACTATGGCTACACCTTC
CDR3aa: CASSVGGPADYGYTF
d_gene: .
abundance: .
v_gene: TRBV9
j_gene: TRBJ1-2

CDR3nt: TGTGCTAGTGGTTTGAAACCGGGGGGGACGCCTCACTACGAGCAGTACTTC
CDR3aa: CASGLKPGGTPHYEQYF
d_gene: TRBD2
abundance: once
v_gene: TRBV12-5
j_gene: TRBJ2-7

CDR3nt: TGCGCCAGCAGCCAAGATGAGGGGGGTAATCAGCCCCAGCATTTT
CDR3aa: CASSQDEGGNQPQHF
d_gene: .
abundance: medium-sized
v_gene: TRBV4-1
j_gene: TRBJ1-5

CDR3nt: TGTGCCAGCAGCTTAGATACGGGGGTTAATTCACCCCTCCACTTT
CDR3aa: CASSLDTGVNSPLHF
d_gene: .
abundance: .
v_gene: TRBV5-4
j_gene: TRBJ1-6

CDR3nt: TGTGCCAGCAGCCATGAAGGGGGCTCAGAGACCCAGTACTTC
CDR3aa: CASSHEGGSETQYF
d_gene: TRBD1
abundance: once
v_gene: TRBV4-2
j_gene: TRBJ2-5

CDR3nt: TGTGCCAGCAGTTTAGCGCAGGCACCCTACGAGCAGTACTTC
CDR3aa: CASSLAQAPYEQYF
d_gene: .
abundance: .
v_gene: TRBV28
j_gene: TRBJ2-7

CDR3nt: TGTGCCAGCAGTGAATCCGGAAACACCATATATTTT
CDR3aa: CASSESGNTIYF
d_gene: .
abundance: few
v_gene: TRBV6-1
j_gene: TRBJ1-3

CDR3nt: TGTGCCAGCAGCCAAGATGCGCCAGTAGGAAACACCATATATTTT
CDR3aa: CASSQDAPVGNTIYF
d_gene: .
abundance: .
v_gene: TRBV4-2
j_gene: TRBJ1-3

CDR3nt: TGTGCCAGCAGCTCGTACGCCCGGACCCAGTACTTC
CDR3aa: CASSSYARTQYF
d_gene: .
abundance: .
v_gene: TRBV5-5
j_gene: TRBJ2-5

CDR3nt: TGTGCCAGTAGTGCCAGACAGGCGCTCCGCAATCAGCCCCAGCATTTT
CDR3aa: CASSARQALRNQPQHF
d_gene: .
abundance: .
v_gene: TRBV19
j_gene: TRBJ1-5

CDR3nt: TGCGCCAGCAGCTCCTTTTTTAGCGGGGGGGCGAATGAGCAGTTCTTC
CDR3aa: CASSSFFSGGANEQFF
d_gene: TRBD2
abundance: .
v_gene: TRBV5-1
j_gene: TRBJ2-1

CDR3nt: TGTGCCTCGGGACAGACGTACTCTGGAAACACCATATATTTT
CDR3aa: CASGQTYSGNTIYF
d_gene: TRBD1
abundance: few
v_gene: TRBV10-3
j_gene: TRBJ1-3

CDR3nt: TGTGCCAGCAGCCTTCGTTGGGGTTTGAATGAAAAACTGTTTTTT
CDR3aa: CASSLRWGLNEKLFF
d_gene: .
abundance: .
v_gene: TRBV27
j_gene: TRBJ1-4

CDR3nt: TGTGCCAGCAGCTTCCAGGGGAGGGGGCGCGATGAAAAACTGTTTTTT
CDR3aa: CASSFQGRGRDEKLFF
d_gene: TRBD1
abundance: .
v_gene: TRBV11-2
j_gene: TRBJ1-4

CDR3nt: TGTGCCTGGAGCCGAAAGGGACATCCTTATGGCTACACCTTC
CDR3aa: CAWSRKGHPYGYTF
d_gene: .
abundance: once
v_gene: TRBV30
j_gene: TRBJ1-2

CDR3nt: TGTGCCAGCAGTTCGGGACAGGGGGGGACGACTGAAAAACTGTTTTTT
CDR3aa: CASSSGQGGTTEKLFF
d_gene: TRBD1
abundance: .
v_gene: TRBV28
j_gene: TRBJ1-4

CDR3nt: TGTGCCAGCGAACTTCGGCCGGGGAGCAATCAGCCCCAGCATTTT
CDR3aa: CASELRPGSNQPQHF
d_gene: .
abundance: .
v_gene: TRBV21-1
j_gene: TRBJ1-5

CDR3nt: TGCGCCAGCAGCCAAGAGGGGAGCACAGATACGCAGTATTTT
CDR3aa: CASSQEGSTDTQYF
d_gene: .
abundance: once
v_gene: TRBV4-1
j_gene: TRBJ2-3

CDR3nt: TGTGCCTGGAGTGGGGGACAGACAAATCAGCCCCAGCATTTT
CDR3aa: CAWSGGQTNQPQHF
d_gene: TRBD1
abundance: .
v_gene: TRBV30
j_gene: TRBJ1-5

CDR3nt: TGTGCCAGCAGCCAAGGGACAGGGGGCCCACGAGAGCAGTACTTC
CDR3aa: CASSQGTGGPREQYF
d_gene: TRBD1
abundance: few
v_gene: TRBV5-4
j_gene: TRBJ2-7

CDR3nt: TGTGCCAGCAGCCTAAGGGCCGGGACAGGGGGCCCTAACTATGGCTACACCTTC
CDR3aa: CASSLRAGTGGPNYGYTF
d_gene: TRBD1
abundance: .
v_gene: TRBV7-8
j_gene: TRBJ1-2

CDR3nt: TGTGCCAGTAGTACCGACAGCGGGGAGACCCAGTACTTC
CDR3aa: CASSTDSGETQYF
d_gene: .
abundance: .
v_gene: TRBV19
j_gene: TRBJ2-5

CDR3nt: TGCGCCAGCAGCCTGGACACCCCAGGGACCCAGTACTTC
CDR3aa: CASSLDTPGTQYF
d_gene: .
abundance: once
v_gene: TRBV5-1
j_gene: TRBJ2-5

CDR3nt: TGTGCCAGCAGCTTCTTACAGGGAGGCACTGAAGCTTTCTTT
CDR3aa: CASSFLQGGTEAFF
d_gene: .
abundance: .
v_gene: TRBV7-9
j_gene: TRBJ1-1

CDR3nt: TGTGCCAGCAGCTTAGTCATCGGCAGGGGGAACTCTGGGGCCAACGTCCTGACTTTC
CDR3aa: CASSLVIGRGNSGANVLTF
d_gene: TRBD1
abundance: .
v_gene: TRBV7-9
j_gene: TRBJ2-6

CDR3nt: TGCGCCAGCAGCTTGGTGGCGGGGGGAAACTACAATGAGCAGTTCTTC
CDR3aa: CASSLVAGGNYNEQFF
d_gene: TRBD2
abundance: .
v_gene: TRBV5-1
j_gene: TRBJ2-1

CDR3nt: TGTGCCAGCAGCCTCAGTGGGGGCTCCTACAATGAGCAGTTCTTC
CDR3aa: CASSLSGGSYNEQFF
d_gene: .
abundance: .
v_gene: TRBV7-6
j_gene: TRBJ2-1

CDR3nt: TGCGCCAGCGGGGGGGAGGCCGGCACCGGGGAGCTGTTTTTT
CDR3aa: CASGGEAGTGELFF
d_gene: TRBD2
abundance: .
v_gene: TRBV5-1
j_gene: TRBJ2-2

CDR3nt: TGTGCCAGCTCACCAACACAGGGGATCGAGCAGTACTTC
CDR3aa: CASSPTQGIEQYF
d_gene: TRBD1
abundance: .
v_gene: TRBV18
j_gene: TRBJ2-7

CDR3nt: TGTGCCAGCAGTTCCTACTCCCGGGCGCCTTTAACCTACGAGCAGTACTTC
CDR3aa: CASSSYSRAPLTYEQYF
d_gene: .
abundance: few
v_gene: TRBV27
j_gene: TRBJ2-7

CDR3nt: TGTGCCAGCAGCTTAATCCGAGGCGAGCAGTTCTTC
CDR3aa: CASSLIRGEQFF
d_gene: .
abundance: .
v_gene: TRBV7-2
j_gene: TRBJ2-1

CDR3nt: TGTGCCAGCAGATCGACCGGGACGTATGGCTACACCTTC
CDR3aa: CASRSTGTYGYTF
d_gene: .
abundance: .
v_gene: TRBV7-9
j_gene: TRBJ1-2

CDR3nt: TGTGCCAGCAGTGTAGACAGGGTGAACACCGGGGAGCTGTTTTTT
CDR3aa: CASSVDRVNTGELFF
d_gene: TRBD1
abundance: few
v_gene: TRBV2
j_gene: TRBJ2-2

CDR3nt: TGTGCCAGCAGCGGACCCTTTAGCTCCTATAATTCACCCCTCCACTTT
CDR3aa: CASSGPFSSYNSPLHF
d_gene: .
abundance: .
v_gene: TRBV11-2
j_gene: TRBJ1-6

CDR3nt: TGTGCCAGCACGGTCGGGGGGATGAGAGACACAGATACGCAGTATTTT
CDR3aa: CASTVGGMRDTDTQYF
d_gene: TRBD2
abundance: .
v_gene: TRBV4-2
j_gene: TRBJ2-3

CDR3nt: TGTGCCAGCAGTCGGGGGGGTAGCGGGGGAGGCCAAAGGACCCAGTACTTC
CDR3aa: CASSRGGSGGGQRTQYF
d_gene: TRBD2
abundance: once
v_gene: TRBV2
j_gene: TRBJ2-5

CDR3nt: TGTGCCTGGAAGACCGCAGGGGGGATCAGCCCCCAGCATTTT
CDR3aa: CAWKTAGGISPQHF
d_gene: TRBD1
abundance: .
v_gene: TRBV30
j_gene: TRBJ1-5

CDR3nt: TGCGCCAGCAGCTTCGGGGGCGGCTCCTACAATGAGCAGTTCTTC
CDR3aa: CASSFGGGSYNEQFF
d_gene: .
abundance: .
v_gene: TRBV5-1
j_gene: TRBJ2-1

CDR3nt: TGCGCCAGCAGCCCAGAGGTCCCGGGACAGGGGGCCGGGCTGTTTTTT
CDR3aa: CASSPEVPGQGAGLFF
d_gene: TRBD1
abundance: .
v_gene: TRBV5-1
j_gene: TRBJ2-2

CDR3nt: TGTGCCAGCAACCTGGGGGGTCGGTATGGCTACACCTTC
CDR3aa: CASNLGGRYGYTF
d_gene: .
abundance: medium-sized
v_gene: TRBV5-4
j_gene: TRBJ1-2